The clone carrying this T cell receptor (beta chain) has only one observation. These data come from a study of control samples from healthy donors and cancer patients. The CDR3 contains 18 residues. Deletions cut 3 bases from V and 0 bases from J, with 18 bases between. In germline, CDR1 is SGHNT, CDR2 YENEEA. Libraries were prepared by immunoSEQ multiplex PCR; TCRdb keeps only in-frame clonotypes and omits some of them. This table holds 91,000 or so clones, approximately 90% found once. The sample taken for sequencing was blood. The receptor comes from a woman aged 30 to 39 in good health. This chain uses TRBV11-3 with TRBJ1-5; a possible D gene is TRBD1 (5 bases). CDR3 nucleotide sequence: TGTGCCAGCAGCTTGGGTGTATTCCAAGGGGTTAGCAATCAGCCCCAGCATTTT. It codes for CASSLGVFQGVSNQPQHF.